Each of the 7 T cell receptor beta chains below was sequenced from the same sample in a study of OX40 agonist ivuxolimab in advanced cancers. Sequenced by immunoSEQ multiplex PCR; TCRdb stores in-frame clones only, minus some. The sample carries 60,000 to 100,000 clones, roughly four fifths recorded once. Source: CD4+ or CD8+ T cells sorted from blood, taken in a trial of the OX40 agonist ivuxolimab. The receptors were sampled from an adult with an advanced solid tumor such as melanoma, head and neck, liver or kidney cancer.

The chain's CDR3 is CASSSSNEQYF. CDR3 nucleotide sequence: TGTGCCAGCAGCTCCAGCAACGAGCAGTACTTC. The chain couples TRBV7-6 to TRBJ2-7; D is uncertain. Germline CDR1 SGHVS, CDR2 FNYEAQ. The V gene lost 4 bases and the J gene lost 5 bases, with 6 bases spanning the gap. CDR3 length: 11 amino acids.

This chain joins TRBV6-1 and TRBJ2-5, with D possibly TRBD2 on 5 matching bases. The ends were cut back, 2 bases at V and 1 base at J, with 8 bases in the middle. The CDR3 covers 14 residues. Per germline, CDR1 MNHNS and CDR2 SASEGT. The DNA of the CDR3 is TGTGCCAGCAGTGAACATCTAGCCCAAGAGACCCAGTACTTC. Amino acids: CASSEHLAQETQYF.

This clone has just one count. The chain has TRBV7-9 and TRBJ2-3; D not resolved. CDR3 length: 14 residues. V shed 7 bases and J shed 2 bases, with 13 bases lying between them. Germline CDR1 SEHNR, CDR2 FQNEAQ (reference sequence). CDR3 sequence: CASTPPTDTDTQYF. DNA of the CDR3: TGTGCCAGCACCCCTCCCACCGACACAGATACGCAGTATTTT.

This chain uses TRBV6-5 with TRBJ2-1; TRBD2 is a possible D gene (6 bases). V shed 1 base and J shed 5 bases, with 12 bases lying between them. The CDR3 is made up of 15 amino acids. Germline CDR1 and CDR2: MNHEY and SVGAGI. The chain's CDR3 is CASSYFSGVHNEQFF. The CDR3 DNA follows: TGTGCCAGCAGTTACTTTAGCGGAGTCCACAATGAGCAGTTCTTC.

This clone turned up a few times. CDR3 nucleotide sequence: TGTGCCAGCTCACCATTGAGACTAGCGACGGAGCAGTACTTC. Residues: CASSPLRLATEQYF. This chain uses TRBV18 with TRBJ2-7; 8 bases agree with TRBD2. The CDR3 spans 14 residues. Trimming cost V 2 bases and J 7 bases; bases outside gene matches: 7. Germline CDR1 is KGHSH and CDR2 is LQKENI.

The V and J genes are TRBV11-2 and TRBJ2-2, with TRBD1 identical over 12 bases. The CDR3 loop spans 16 amino acids. The germline V gene encodes CDR1 SGHAT and CDR2 FQNNGV. V was clipped by 5 bases and J by 2 bases; unmatched bases: 3. The CDR3 is CASSPGQGANTGELFF. The CDR3 DNA reads as TGTGCCAGCAGCCCGGGACAGGGGGCTAACACCGGGGAGCTGTTTTTT.

This sequence joins TRBV9 and TRBJ2-2; 7 nucleotides match TRBD2. CDR3 length: 14 residues. Germline CDR1 and CDR2: SGDLS and YYNGEE. The trim removed 4 bases at V and 4 bases at J, leaving 4 bases unmatched. The CDR3 coding sequence is TGTGCCAGCAGCCGGGAGGCAATCACCGGGGAGCTGTTTTTT. Its translation is CASSREAITGELFF.